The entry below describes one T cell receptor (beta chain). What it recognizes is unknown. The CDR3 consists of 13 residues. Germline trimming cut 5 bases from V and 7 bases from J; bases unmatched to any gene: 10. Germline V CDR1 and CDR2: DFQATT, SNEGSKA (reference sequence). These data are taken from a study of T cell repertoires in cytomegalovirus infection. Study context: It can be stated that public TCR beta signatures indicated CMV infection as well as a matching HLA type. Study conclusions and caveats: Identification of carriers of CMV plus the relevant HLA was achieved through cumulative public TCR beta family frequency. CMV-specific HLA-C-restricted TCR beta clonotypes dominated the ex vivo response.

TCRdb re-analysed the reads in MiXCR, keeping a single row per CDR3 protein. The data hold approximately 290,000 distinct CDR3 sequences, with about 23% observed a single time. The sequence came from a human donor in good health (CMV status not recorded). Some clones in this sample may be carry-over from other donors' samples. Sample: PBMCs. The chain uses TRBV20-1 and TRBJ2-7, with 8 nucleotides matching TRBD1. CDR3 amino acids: CSAFPGQAREQYF. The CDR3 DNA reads TGCAGTGCTTTCCCGGGACAGGCTAGGGAGCAGTACTTC.